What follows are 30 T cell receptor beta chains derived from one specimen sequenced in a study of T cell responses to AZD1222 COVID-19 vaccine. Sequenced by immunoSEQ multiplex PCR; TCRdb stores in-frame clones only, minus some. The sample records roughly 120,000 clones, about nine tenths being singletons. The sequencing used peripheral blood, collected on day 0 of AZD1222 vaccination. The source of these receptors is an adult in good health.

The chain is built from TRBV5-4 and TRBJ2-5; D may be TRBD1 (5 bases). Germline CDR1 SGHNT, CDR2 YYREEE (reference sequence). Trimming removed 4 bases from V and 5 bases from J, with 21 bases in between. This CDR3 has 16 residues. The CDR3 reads CASSTERGFAGETQYF. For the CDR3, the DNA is TGTGCCAGCAGCACGGAAAGGGGATTCGCTGGGGAGACCCAGTACTTC. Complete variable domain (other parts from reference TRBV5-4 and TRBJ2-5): ETGVTQSPTHLIKTRGQQVTLRCSSQSGHNTVSWYQQALGQGPQFIFQYYREEENGRGNFPPRFSGLQFPNYSSELNVNALELDDSALYLCASSTERGFAGETQYFGPGTRLLVL.

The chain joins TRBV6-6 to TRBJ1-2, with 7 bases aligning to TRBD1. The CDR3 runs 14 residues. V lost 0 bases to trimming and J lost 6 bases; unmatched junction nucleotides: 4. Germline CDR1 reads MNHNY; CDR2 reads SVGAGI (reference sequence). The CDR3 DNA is TGTGCCAGCAGTTACTCACAGGGGTCTCATGGCTACACCTTC. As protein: CASSYSQGSHGYTF.

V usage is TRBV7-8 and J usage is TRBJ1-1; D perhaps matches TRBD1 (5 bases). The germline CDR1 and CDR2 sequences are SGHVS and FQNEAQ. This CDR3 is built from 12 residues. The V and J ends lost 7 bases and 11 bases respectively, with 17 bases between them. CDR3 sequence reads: CASTRDEGRAFF. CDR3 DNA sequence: TGTGCCAGCACCCGAGACGAGGGGCGGGCTTTCTTT.

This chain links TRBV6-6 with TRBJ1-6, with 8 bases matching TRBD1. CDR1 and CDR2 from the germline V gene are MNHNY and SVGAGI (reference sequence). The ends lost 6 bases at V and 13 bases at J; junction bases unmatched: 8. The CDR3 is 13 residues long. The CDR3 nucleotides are TGTGCCAGCAGCCCACCGGGACAGGCTCCCCTCCACTTT. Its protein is CASSPPGQAPLHF.

This chain's CDR3 is CARRRAYEQYF. The CDR3 nucleotides read TGTGCCAGACGACGGGCCTACGAGCAGTACTTC. The chain employs TRBV19 and TRBJ2-7; D uncertain. Trimming left V 9 bases short and J 2 bases short, with 8 bases between. CDR1 LNHDA and CDR2 SQIVND come from the germline V gene (reference sequence). The CDR3 has 11 residues.

The CDR3 DNA follows: TGTGCCAGCAGCTTAGTTTTAGGGACGGGAAACACCATATATTTT. Its protein product is CASSLVLGTGNTIYF. The chain joins TRBV7-9 to TRBJ1-3, with TRBD1 as a possible D gene (5 bases). Germline V gene data show CDR1 as SEHNR and CDR2 as FQNEAQ (reference sequence). CDR3 length: 15 amino acids. With 1 base removed from V and 4 bases from J, the gap between germline ends came to 11 bases.

CDR3 nucleotide sequence: TGCAGCGTTTTCAAAGACAAGGGAAATGAAAAACTGTTTTTT. It specifies CSVFKDKGNEKLFF. The chain uses TRBV29-1 and TRBJ1-4; D gene unclear. This CDR3 has 14 amino acids. Looked up from germline, CDR1 is SQVTM and CDR2 is ANQGSEA. V lost 5 bases, J lost 5 bases, and 15 bases lay in between.

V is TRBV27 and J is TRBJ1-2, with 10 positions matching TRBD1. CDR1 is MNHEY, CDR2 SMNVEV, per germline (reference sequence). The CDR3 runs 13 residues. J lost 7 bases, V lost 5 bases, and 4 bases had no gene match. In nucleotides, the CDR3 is TGTGCCAGCAGTCGGGGACAGGGGTCTGGCTACACCTTC. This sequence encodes CASSRGQGSGYTF.

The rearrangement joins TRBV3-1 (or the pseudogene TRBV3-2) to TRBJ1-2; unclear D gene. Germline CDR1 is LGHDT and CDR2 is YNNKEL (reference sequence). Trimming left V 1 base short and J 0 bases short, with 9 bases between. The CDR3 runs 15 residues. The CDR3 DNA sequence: TGTGCCAGCAGCCAAGGACGAGGTACTAACTATGGCTACACCTTC. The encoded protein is CASSQGRGTNYGYTF.

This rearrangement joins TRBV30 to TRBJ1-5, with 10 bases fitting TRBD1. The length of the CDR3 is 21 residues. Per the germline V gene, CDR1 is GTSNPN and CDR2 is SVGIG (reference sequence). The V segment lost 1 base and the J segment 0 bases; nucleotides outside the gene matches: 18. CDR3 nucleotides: TGTGCCTGGAGTGAAGTAAAATGGAGGGACAGGGGAATATATAGCAATCAGCCCCAGCATTTT. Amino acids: CAWSEVKWRDRGIYSNQPQHF.

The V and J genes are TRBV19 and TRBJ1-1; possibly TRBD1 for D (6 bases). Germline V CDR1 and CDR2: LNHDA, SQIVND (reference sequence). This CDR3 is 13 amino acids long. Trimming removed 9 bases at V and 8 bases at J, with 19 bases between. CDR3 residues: CASKPDRLEEAFF. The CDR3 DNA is TGTGCCAGCAAACCGGACAGACTGGAAGAAGCTTTCTTT.

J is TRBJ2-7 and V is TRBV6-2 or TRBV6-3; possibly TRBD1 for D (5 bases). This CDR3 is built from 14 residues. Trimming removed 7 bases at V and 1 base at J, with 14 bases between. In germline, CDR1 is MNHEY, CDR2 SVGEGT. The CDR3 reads CASNPRVESYEQYF. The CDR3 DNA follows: TGTGCCAGCAACCCCAGGGTGGAGTCCTACGAGCAGTACTTC.

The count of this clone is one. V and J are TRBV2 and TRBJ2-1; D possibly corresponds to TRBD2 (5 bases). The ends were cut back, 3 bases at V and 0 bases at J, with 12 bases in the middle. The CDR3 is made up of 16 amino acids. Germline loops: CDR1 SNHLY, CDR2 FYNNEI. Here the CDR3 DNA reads TGTGCCAGCAGTGACGGGATCCTGAACTCCTACAATGAGCAGTTCTTC. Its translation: CASSDGILNSYNEQFF.

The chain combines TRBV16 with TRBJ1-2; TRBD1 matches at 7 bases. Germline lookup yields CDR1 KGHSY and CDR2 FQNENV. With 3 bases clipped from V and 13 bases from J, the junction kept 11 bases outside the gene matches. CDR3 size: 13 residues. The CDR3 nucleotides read TGTGCCAGCAGCCAGGGACAGCTCTCAGTACCCACCTTC. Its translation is CASSQGQLSVPTF.

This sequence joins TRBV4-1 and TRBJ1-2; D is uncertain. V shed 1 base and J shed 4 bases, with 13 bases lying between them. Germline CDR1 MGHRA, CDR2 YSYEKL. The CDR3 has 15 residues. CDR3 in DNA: TGCGCCAGCAGCCAAGGCTTGCGAGGCCGCTATGGCTACACCTTC. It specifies CASSQGLRGRYGYTF.

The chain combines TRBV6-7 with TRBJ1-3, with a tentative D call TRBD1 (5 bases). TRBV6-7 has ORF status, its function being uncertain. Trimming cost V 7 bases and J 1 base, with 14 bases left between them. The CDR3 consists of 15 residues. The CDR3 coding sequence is TGTGCCAGCATGGAACAGGTCCTGTCTGGAAACACCATATATTTT. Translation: CASMEQVLSGNTIYF.

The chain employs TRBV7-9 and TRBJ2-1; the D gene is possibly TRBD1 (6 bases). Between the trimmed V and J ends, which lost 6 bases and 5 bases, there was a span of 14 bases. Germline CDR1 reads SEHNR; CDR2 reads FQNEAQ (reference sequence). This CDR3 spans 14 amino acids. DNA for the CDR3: TGTGCCAGCAGTCGTACAGGGTACAACAATGAGCAGTTCTTC. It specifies CASSRTGYNNEQFF.

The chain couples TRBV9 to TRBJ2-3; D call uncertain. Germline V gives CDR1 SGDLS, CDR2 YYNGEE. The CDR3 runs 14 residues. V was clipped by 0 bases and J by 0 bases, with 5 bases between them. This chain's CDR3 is CASSVETSTDTQYF. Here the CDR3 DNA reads TGTGCCAGCAGCGTAGAGACTAGCACAGATACGCAGTATTTT.

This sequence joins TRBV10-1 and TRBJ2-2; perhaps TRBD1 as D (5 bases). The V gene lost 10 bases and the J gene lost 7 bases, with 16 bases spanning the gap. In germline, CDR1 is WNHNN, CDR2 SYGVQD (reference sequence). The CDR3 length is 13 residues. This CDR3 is CATRSGMGGELFF. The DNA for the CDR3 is TGCGCCACCCGGTCAGGGATGGGCGGGGAGCTGTTTTTT.

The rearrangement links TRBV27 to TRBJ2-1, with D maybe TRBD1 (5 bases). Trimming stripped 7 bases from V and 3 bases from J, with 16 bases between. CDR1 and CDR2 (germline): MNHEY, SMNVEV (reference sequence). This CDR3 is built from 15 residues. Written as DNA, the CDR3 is TGTGCCAGCAATTACGGAAGGACACACTACAATGAGCAGTTCTTC. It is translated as CASNYGRTHYNEQFF.

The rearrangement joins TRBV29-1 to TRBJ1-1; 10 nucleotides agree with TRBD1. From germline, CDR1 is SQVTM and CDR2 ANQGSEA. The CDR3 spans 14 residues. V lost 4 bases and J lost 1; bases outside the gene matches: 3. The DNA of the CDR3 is TGCAGCGTTGTAGGGACAGGGGAGAACACTGAAGCTTTCTTT. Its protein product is CSVVGTGENTEAFF.

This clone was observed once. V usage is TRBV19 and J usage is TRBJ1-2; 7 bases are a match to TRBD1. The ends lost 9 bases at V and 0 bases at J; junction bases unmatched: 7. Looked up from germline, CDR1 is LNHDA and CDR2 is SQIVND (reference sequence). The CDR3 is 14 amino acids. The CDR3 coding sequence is TGTGCCAGCACTCCGGGACAGACTAACTATGGCTACACCTTC. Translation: CASTPGQTNYGYTF.

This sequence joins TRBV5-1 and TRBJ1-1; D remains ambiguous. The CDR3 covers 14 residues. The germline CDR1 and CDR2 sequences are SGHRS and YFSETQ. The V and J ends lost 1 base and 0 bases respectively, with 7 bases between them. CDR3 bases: TGCGCCAGCAGCTTGTATAATTTGAACACTGAAGCTTTCTTT. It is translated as CASSLYNLNTEAFF.

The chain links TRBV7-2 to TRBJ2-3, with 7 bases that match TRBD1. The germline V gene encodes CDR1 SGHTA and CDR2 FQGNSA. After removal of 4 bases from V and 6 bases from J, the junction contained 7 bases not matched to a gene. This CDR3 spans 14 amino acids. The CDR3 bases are TGTGCCAGCAGCTCTCGGGACAGTGGGGATACGCAGTATTTT. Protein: CASSSRDSGDTQYF.

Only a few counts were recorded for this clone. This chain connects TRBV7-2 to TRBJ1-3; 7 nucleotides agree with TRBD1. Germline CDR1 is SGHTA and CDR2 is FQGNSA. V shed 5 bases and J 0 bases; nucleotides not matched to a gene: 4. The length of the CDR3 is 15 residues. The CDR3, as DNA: TGTGCCAGCAGCCCCGGACAGGTCTCTGGAAACACCATATATTTT. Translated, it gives CASSPGQVSGNTIYF.

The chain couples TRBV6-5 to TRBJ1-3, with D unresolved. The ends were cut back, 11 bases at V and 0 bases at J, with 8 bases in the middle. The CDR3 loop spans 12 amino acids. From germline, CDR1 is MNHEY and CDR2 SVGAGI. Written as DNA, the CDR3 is TGTGCCGCCGGACCCTCTGGAAACACCATATATTTT. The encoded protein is CAAGPSGNTIYF.

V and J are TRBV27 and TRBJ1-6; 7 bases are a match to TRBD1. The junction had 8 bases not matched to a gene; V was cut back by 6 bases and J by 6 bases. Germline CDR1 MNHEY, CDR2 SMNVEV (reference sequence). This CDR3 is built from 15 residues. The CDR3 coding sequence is TGTGCCAGCAGCCGCCGGGGACAGTCTAATTCACCCCTCCACTTT. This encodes CASSRRGQSNSPLHF.

As DNA, the CDR3 is TGTGCCAGCAGCTCATCGACAGTTTTAGAGACCCAGTACTTC. This gives the protein CASSSSTVLETQYF. The chain carries TRBV7-9 and TRBJ2-5, with D perhaps matching TRBD1 (5 bases). Germline CDR1 reads SEHNR; CDR2 reads FQNEAQ (reference sequence). Trimming pared 4 bases from V and 4 bases from J, leaving 13 bases between. The CDR3 spans 14 residues.

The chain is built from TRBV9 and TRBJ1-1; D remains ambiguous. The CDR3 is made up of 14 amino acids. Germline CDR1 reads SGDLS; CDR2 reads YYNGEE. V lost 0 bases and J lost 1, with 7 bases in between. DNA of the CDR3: TGTGCCAGCAGCGTAGCTCCGGGGAACACTGAAGCTTTCTTT. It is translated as CASSVAPGNTEAFF.

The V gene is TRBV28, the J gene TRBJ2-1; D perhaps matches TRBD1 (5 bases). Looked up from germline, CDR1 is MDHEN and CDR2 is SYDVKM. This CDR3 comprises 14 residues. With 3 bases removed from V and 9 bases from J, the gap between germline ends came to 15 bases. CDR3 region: CASSLWGPATEQFF. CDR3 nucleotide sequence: TGTGCCAGCAGTTTGTGGGGCCCCGCGACTGAGCAGTTCTTC.